This is a list of T cell receptor beta chains from one sample in a study of blood T cell repertoires in COVID-19. Assay: immunoSEQ multiplex PCR; the TCRdb copy retains only in-frame clones and omits some. This table has around 100,000 clones, roughly 85% appearing once. Source material: peripheral blood. These receptors all come from a human donor in a cohort sampled during active COVID-19. CDR3s include the opening cysteine and the closing phenylalanine or tryptophan. D genes are given only for firm matches. The size entry is marked missing in some rows and otherwise reads once, few, many or a size class.

CDR3 length	D gene	clone size	V gene	J gene	CDR3 protein	CDR3 DNA
15	NA	NA	TRBV7-8	TRBJ2-5	CATTPRGNPGETQYF	TGTGCCACCACCCCCAGAGGGAACCCTGGAGAGACCCAGTACTTC
13	TRBD1	NA	TRBV6-5	TRBJ1-2	CASSYQGAVGYTF	TGTGCCAGCAGTTACCAGGGGGCGGTTGGCTACACCTTC
14	NA	once	TRBV5-5	TRBJ2-7	CASSSGHLSYEQYF	TGTGCCAGCAGCTCGGGACACCTCTCCTACGAGCAGTACTTC
15	TRBD2	NA	TRBV6-5	TRBJ2-1	CASKEIGGGYNEQFF	TGTGCCAGCAAAGAAATCGGGGGGGGATACAATGAGCAGTTCTTC
10	TRBD1	NA	TRBV3-1/TRBV3-2	TRBJ1-1	CASGDSEAFF	TGTGCCAGCGGGGACAGTGAAGCTTTCTTT
13	NA	NA	TRBV19	TRBJ1-1	CASEGFKDTEAFF	TGTGCCAGTGAGGGTTTCAAGGACACTGAAGCTTTCTTT
16	TRBD2	NA	TRBV27	TRBJ2-1	CASRIGTSGSFDEQFF	TGTGCCAGCAGGATTGGGACTAGCGGGAGTTTCGATGAGCAGTTCTTC
16	NA	NA	TRBV25-1	TRBJ2-1	CASSPRGGVSYNEQFF	TGTGCCAGCAGCCCTAGGGGGGGGGTCTCCTACAATGAGCAGTTCTTC
15	TRBD1	NA	TRBV3-1/TRBV3-2	TRBJ2-7	CASSQVGTGGNEQYF	TGTGCCAGCAGCCAAGTCGGTACAGGGGGGAACGAGCAGTACTTC
16	NA	NA	TRBV13	TRBJ2-7	CASSSRIAARTYEQYF	TGTGCCAGCAGCTCCAGAATAGCGGCACGAACCTACGAGCAGTACTTC
11	NA	NA	TRBV28	TRBJ2-1	CASSPYNEQFF	TGTGCCAGCAGTCCATACAATGAGCAGTTCTTC
13	NA	NA	TRBV5-1	TRBJ1-2	CASSLTEEYGYTF	TGCGCCAGCAGCCTGACAGAAGAGTATGGCTACACCTTC
15	NA	NA	TRBV19	TRBJ2-2	CASSIGGIGTGELFF	TGTGCCAGTAGTATAGGAGGCATCGGCACCGGGGAGCTGTTTTTT
16	NA	NA	TRBV6-2/TRBV6-3	TRBJ1-4	CASSYSVGAWNEKLFF	TGTGCCAGCAGTTACTCGGTGGGGGCGTGGAATGAAAAACTGTTTTTT
15	NA	NA	TRBV3-1/TRBV3-2	TRBJ1-4	CASSQSVSDNEKLFF	TGTGCCAGCAGCCAATCCGTCAGCGATAATGAAAAACTGTTTTTT
13	NA	NA	TRBV27	TRBJ2-7	CASRTSSVNEQYF	TGTGCCAGCAGGACCTCTAGCGTGAACGAGCAGTACTTC
17	TRBD2	NA	TRBV6-6	TRBJ2-3	CASSPRTSGAGYHTQYF	TGTGCCAGCAGTCCACGGACTAGCGGGGCAGGTTATCATACGCAGTATTTT
17	NA	NA	TRBV5-1	TRBJ2-2	CASSWGRGAEYTGELFF	TGCGCCAGCAGCTGGGGGCGAGGAGCGGAATACACCGGGGAGCTGTTTTTT
16	NA	NA	TRBV3-1/TRBV3-2	TRBJ1-6	CASSQDPGGVASPLHF	TGTGCCAGCAGCCAAGATCCTGGGGGGGTCGCGTCACCCCTCCACTTT
16	TRBD1	NA	TRBV27	TRBJ2-3	CASSRLAGQGSDTQYF	TGTGCCAGCAGTCGACTCGCGGGACAGGGGTCAGATACGCAGTATTTT
15	NA	NA	TRBV6-4	TRBJ2-1	CASSRQVSSYNEQFF	TGTGCCAGCAGCCGACAGGTCAGCTCCTACAATGAGCAGTTCTTC
16	NA	NA	TRBV7-8	TRBJ2-1	CASSLAWGGIGNEQFF	TGTGCCAGCAGCTTAGCGTGGGGCGGGATCGGCAATGAGCAGTTCTTC
15	TRBD2	NA	TRBV7-7	TRBJ2-5	CASSSSSGRGETQYF	TGTGCTAGCAGCTCGTCCTCCGGGAGGGGGGAGACCCAGTACTTC
14	TRBD1	NA	TRBV18	TRBJ1-4	CASSPGTGGEKLFF	TGTGCCAGCTCACCCGGGACAGGGGGTGAAAAACTGTTTTTT
16	NA	NA	TRBV3-1/TRBV3-2	TRBJ2-7	CASSLGRGTKYYEQYF	TGTGCCAGCAGCTTAGGACGGGGAACCAAGTACTACGAGCAGTACTTC
14	NA	NA	TRBV4-1	TRBJ1-5	CASSQAEAVQPQHF	TGCGCCAGCAGCCAAGCTGAGGCTGTACAGCCCCAGCATTTT
15	NA	NA	TRBV5-4	TRBJ1-2	CASSLEGQANYGYTF	TGTGCCAGCAGCTTGGAGGGACAAGCGAACTATGGCTACACCTTC
17	NA	once	TRBV7-6	TRBJ2-2	CASSSIPAGANTGELFF	TGTGCCAGCAGCTCGATACCGGCAGGCGCGAACACCGGGGAGCTGTTTTTT
12	NA	NA	TRBV6-2/TRBV6-3	TRBJ2-1	CASSPHGREQFF	TGTGCCAGCAGCCCACATGGCAGGGAGCAGTTCTTC
16	NA	NA	TRBV7-9	TRBJ1-4	CASSLSLTPSDEKLFF	TGTGCCAGCAGCTTGTCGCTCACACCGTCAGATGAAAAACTGTTTTTT
17	TRBD2	NA	TRBV18	TRBJ2-3	CASSPPVGGASTDTQYF	TGTGCCAGCTCACCACCGGTCGGGGGGGCTAGCACAGATACGCAGTATTTT
15	TRBD2	NA	TRBV6-4	TRBJ2-1	CASRPSGSSYNEQFF	TGTGCCAGCAGGCCAAGCGGGAGCTCCTACAATGAGCAGTTCTTC
15	NA	NA	TRBV6-5	TRBJ1-1	CASSNGRPMNTEAFF	TGTGCCAGCAGTAACGGCAGGCCAATGAACACTGAAGCTTTCTTT
17	TRBD2	once	TRBV5-1	TRBJ2-1	CASTLGLAGRTYNEQFF	TGCGCCAGCACGCTTGGACTAGCGGGGCGTACCTACAATGAGCAGTTCTTC
16	TRBD1	NA	TRBV11-2	TRBJ2-1	CASSLRPTGTDNEQFF	TGTGCCAGCAGCCTTAGGCCCACCGGGACAGACAATGAGCAGTTCTTC
17	TRBD2	NA	TRBV27	TRBJ2-4	CASSPTRGGPYKNIQYF	TGTGCCAGCAGTCCAACACGGGGGGGGCCCTACAAAAACATTCAGTACTTC
18	NA	NA	TRBV7-2	TRBJ2-2	CASSTTLSLRQNTGELFF	TGTGCCAGCAGCACCACCCTCTCCCTCAGACAGAACACCGGGGAGCTGTTTTTT
13	TRBD1	once	TRBV18	TRBJ2-7	CASSPHTGDEQYF	TGTGCCAGCTCACCACACACAGGGGACGAGCAGTACTTC
15	TRBD2	NA	TRBV19	TRBJ2-5	CASSISLAGGETQYF	TGTGCCAGTAGTATATCACTAGCGGGAGGAGAGACCCAGTACTTC
14	NA	NA	TRBV27	TRBJ2-3	CASRRGSGTDTQYF	TGTGCCAGCAGGCGAGGGAGTGGCACAGATACGCAGTATTTT
12	NA	NA	TRBV7-6	TRBJ2-7	CASSFLSYEQYF	TGTGCCAGCAGCTTTCTCTCCTACGAGCAGTACTTC
13	NA	NA	TRBV27	TRBJ2-5	CASRGLVLETQYF	TGTGCCAGCAGGGGCCTGGTCCTAGAGACCCAGTACTTC